The 30 T cell receptor beta chains reported below all come from one sample, sequenced in a study of spatial heterogeneity in lung cancer. TCRdb reprocessed the 5' RACE reads via MiXCR and lists one record per CDR3 protein. The sample holds just under 95,000 distinct CDR3 sequences; about 12% are singletons and the top ten take roughly 41%. Specified time point: sample taken at primary tumor resection. The sequenced sample was PBMCs, obtained at surgery. These receptors all stem from a male donor with early-stage non-small cell lung cancer.

This clonotype was counted a few times. The chain is built from TRBV6-5 and TRBJ1-2; D possibly corresponds to TRBD1 (5 bases). The CDR3 runs to 15 residues. Trimming removed 3 bases at V and 3 bases at J, with 14 bases between. The V gene's germline CDR1 is MNHEY and CDR2 SVGAGI. The DNA for the CDR3 is TGTGCCAGCAGTTATTCCGGGTCCAGGGACTATGGCTACACCTTC. It encodes CASSYSGSRDYGYTF.

This clonotype has a handful of counts. V and J are TRBV20-1 and TRBJ2-1, with a tentative D call TRBD2 (6 bases). The V end lost 0 bases, the J end lost 0 bases, and 9 bases lay between the germline ends. Germline V gene sequence: CDR1 DFQATT, CDR2 SNEGSKA (reference sequence). CDR3 length: 15 residues. CDR3 sequence: CSARDGGSSYNEQFF. Here the CDR3 DNA reads TGCAGTGCTAGAGATGGGGGGAGCTCCTACAATGAGCAGTTCTTC.

This clonotype was observed a few times. This chain uses TRBV19 with TRBJ2-7; possibly TRBD2 for D (6 bases). Per the germline V gene, CDR1 is LNHDA and CDR2 is SQIVND (reference sequence). This CDR3 region has 14 residues. V lost 5 bases and J 3 bases, leaving 14 bases between the germline ends. The CDR3 bases are TGTGCCAGTAGTGAAAGCGGGTTCGACTACGAGCAGTACTTC. Protein product: CASSESGFDYEQYF. The full variable domain, with the rest looked up from reference TRBV19 and TRBJ2-7, is DGGITQSPKYLFRKEGQNVTLSCEQNLNHDAMYWYRQDPGQGLRLIYYSQIVNDFQKGDIAEGYSVSREKKESFPLTVTSAQKNPTAFYLCASSESGFDYEQYFGPGTRLTVT.

This clonotype was detected many times. The rearrangement links TRBV9 to TRBJ1-5, with D possibly being TRBD1 (6 bases). CDR1 and CDR2 (germline): SGDLS, YYNGEE. Trimming removed 3 bases at V and 7 bases at J, with 17 bases between. There are 15 residues in the CDR3. CDR3 sequence: CASSASRDNQQPQHF. CDR3 sequence (DNA): TGTGCCAGCAGCGCAAGCCGGGACAACCAACAGCCCCAGCATTTT.

This clonotype was found a few times. This chain connects TRBV6-5 to TRBJ2-7; 8 bases line up with TRBD1. V trimming: 6 bases; J trimming: 1 base; junction bases outside the gene matches: 8. The CDR3 totals 15 residues. Germline V CDR1 and CDR2: MNHEY, SVGAGI. The CDR3 DNA is TGTGCCAGCAGCTTGGACAGGGAACCGTCCTACGAGCAGTACTTC. Protein: CASSLDREPSYEQYF.

This clonotype was seen a handful of times. The rearrangement uses TRBV4-3 and TRBJ1-3, with 8 bases fitting TRBD1. This CDR3 is built from 16 residues. CDR1 is LGHNA, CDR2 YSLEER, per germline. V lost 4 bases and J lost 5; bases outside the gene matches: 10. Here the CDR3 DNA reads TGCGCCAGCAGCCGCTCGACAGGACAGGGTAGAAACACCATATATTTT. It specifies CASSRSTGQGRNTIYF.

The rearrangement uses TRBV28 and TRBJ2-7, with D hard to call. The CDR3 spans 13 residues. CDR1 is MDHEN, CDR2 SYDVKM, per germline. V was pared by 6 bases and J by 5 bases, with 14 bases between. Written as DNA, the CDR3 is TGTGCCAGCAGCCACCCCCGGCGCCACGAGCAGTACTTC. Protein: CASSHPRRHEQYF.

This clonotype turned up a few times. V usage is TRBV19 and J usage is TRBJ1-5; D gene uncertain. Germline CDR1 LNHDA, CDR2 SQIVND (reference sequence). Trimming shortened V by 2 bases and J by 6 bases, and 14 bases separated the two germline ends. The CDR3 extends over 15 amino acids. The CDR3 region has the DNA TGTGCCAGTAGTATACTTGGAGGGTTTAGTCAGCCCCAGCATTTT. Translation gives CASSILGGFSQPQHF.

This clonotype was seen repeatedly, ten times or more. The CDR3 coding sequence is TGTGCCTGGAGTGTAATGGACTCCTACGAGCAGTACTTC. This encodes CAWSVMDSYEQYF. The J gene is TRBJ2-7, the V gene TRBV30, with D unclear. Trimming left V 0 bases short and J 0 bases short, with 6 bases between. Germline values: CDR1 GTSNPN, CDR2 SVGIG (reference sequence). The CDR3 runs 13 residues.

This clonotype was picked up many times. V is TRBV4-1 and J is TRBJ1-5; D may be TRBD1 (6 bases). Trimming took 0 bases from V and 3 from J, leaving 9 bases between them. The germline CDR1 and CDR2 sequences are MGHRA and YSYEKL. CDR3 length equals 15 residues. The CDR3 bases are TGCGCCAGCAGCCAAGAAGGGGGAGTCAATCAGCCCCAGCATTTT. Its translation is CASSQEGGVNQPQHF.

This clonotype appeared a few times. The CDR3 sequence is CASSFPSGGAGTDTQYF. DNA for the CDR3: TGTGCCAGCAGTTTCCCTAGCGGGGGGGCCGGCACAGATACGCAGTATTTT. The gene calls are TRBV12-3 or TRBV12-4 and TRBJ2-3, with TRBD2 matching over 12 bases. Unmatched junction bases numbered 5, after V lost 3 bases and J lost 1 base. This CDR3 contains 17 residues.

In its sample, this clonotype was seen many times. This chain joins TRBV4-3 and TRBJ2-3; D is undetermined. Deletions cut 0 bases from V and 1 base from J, with 11 bases between. This CDR3 has 16 amino acids. Per germline, CDR1 LGHNA and CDR2 YSLEER. CDR3 nucleotides: TGCGCCAGCAGCCAAGATAGGACCAAGCGCACAGATACGCAGTATTTT. It encodes CASSQDRTKRTDTQYF.

As for this clonotype: A much larger clone differs by one base, so this may be a read error. This is likely a read error, given that the CDR3 carries no conserved phenylalanine or tryptophan at its end. The rearrangement joins TRBV28 to TRBJ2-1; tentatively, D is TRBD2 (5 bases). The CDR3 sequence is 12 residues long. CDR1 is MDHEN, CDR2 SYDVKM, per germline. Trimming cost V 8 bases and J 8 bases, with 13 bases left between them. The CDR3 region is CASEGNVDEQFL. The CDR3 nucleotides are TGTGCCAGCGAGGGAAACGTCGATGAGCAGTTCCTC.

The chain has TRBV28 and TRBJ2-1; 13 positions agree with TRBD2. Germline V gene data show CDR1 as MDHEN and CDR2 as SYDVKM. This CDR3 contains 16 residues. Germline trimming cut 1 base from V and 6 bases from J; bases unmatched to any gene: 3. The CDR3 nucleotides are TGTGCCAGCAGTTTATACGGACTAGCGGGGGTCAATGAGCAGTTCTTC. Translated: CASSLYGLAGVNEQFF.

The rearrangement links TRBV2 to TRBJ2-5, with D hard to call. This CDR3 contains 12 residues. Germline assignment: CDR1 SNHLY and CDR2 FYNNEI. V gave up 2 bases and J gave up 5 bases, with 6 bases separating them. Here the CDR3 reads CASSEPPETQYF. Here the CDR3 DNA reads TGTGCCAGCAGTGAACCGCCGGAGACCCAGTACTTC.

The J gene is TRBJ2-5, the V gene TRBV12-3 or TRBV12-4; 11 bases are a match to TRBD2. This CDR3 is built from 14 residues. V trimming: 5 bases; J trimming: 5 bases; junction bases outside the gene matches: 4. In nucleotides, the CDR3 is TGTGCCAGCAGTGAAACTAGCGGGGGTGAGACCCAGTACTTC. Amino acid sequence: CASSETSGGETQYF.

This clonotype showed up just a few times. This chain uses TRBV20-1 with TRBJ2-7; 7 bases match TRBD1. The germline CDR1 and CDR2 sequences are DFQATT and SNEGSKA (reference sequence). The CDR3 contains 14 residues. V was pared by 4 bases and J by 4 bases, with 10 bases of the junction left unmatched. The CDR3 loop is CSAIPPEGAYEQYF. CDR3 sequence (DNA): TGCAGTGCTATTCCCCCTGAGGGGGCTTACGAGCAGTACTTC.

This clonotype was found a few times. The conserved final phenylalanine or tryptophan is absent from the CDR3, which likely points to a read error. No DNA is shown, since the ends of the CDR3 on it are uncertain; the CDR3 is the one TCRdb lists. The chain employs TRBV30 and TRBJ1-1; the D segment call TRBD1 is taken from the table without a DNA check. The CDR3 is 13 amino acids in total, end residues counted. Looked up from germline, CDR1 is GTSNPN and CDR2 is SVGIG (reference sequence). The CDR3: CAWSSRDREPPLV.

This clonotype was recorded at least ten times. The rearrangement uses TRBV6-5 and TRBJ2-1; 7 bases map to TRBD2. Germline assignment: CDR1 MNHEY and CDR2 SVGAGI. With 2 bases clipped from V and 6 bases from J, the junction kept 7 bases outside the gene matches. This CDR3 is 15 amino acids long. The CDR3 is CASSYRGGFPNEQFF. The CDR3 coding sequence is TGTGCCAGCAGTTACAGGGGAGGGTTTCCCAATGAGCAGTTCTTC.

The V and J genes are TRBV20-1 and TRBJ1-3; maybe TRBD1 (5 bases). The V gene's germline CDR1 is DFQATT and CDR2 SNEGSKA (reference sequence). V was pared by 1 base and J by 4 bases, with 11 bases between. CDR3 length: 14 residues. CDR3 in DNA: TGCAGTGCTAGAGTGGGGGAGGCCGGAAACACCATATATTTT. Translating it yields CSARVGEAGNTIYF.

A note on this clonotype: Since a much larger clone is just one base distant, this may be a read error. V is TRBV28 and J is TRBJ2-1; 8 bases agree with TRBD2. Germline loops: CDR1 MDHEN, CDR2 SYDVKM. This CDR3 region has 18 residues. CDR3: CASTLQSGRRGYYNVQFF. The CDR3 bases are TGTGCCAGCACCCTACAAAGCGGGAGAAGGGGCTACTACAATGTGCAGTTCTTC.

The chain employs TRBV12-3 or TRBV12-4 and TRBJ1-5, with a tentative D call TRBD1 (5 bases). The CDR3 is 14 residues long. Trimming took 6 bases from V and 4 from J, leaving 13 bases between them. CDR3 nucleotide sequence: TGTGCCAGCAGCGTTGACGGGACGAATCAGCCCCAGCATTTT. Translated, it gives CASSVDGTNQPQHF.

The chain employs TRBV20-1 and TRBJ2-1; 7 nucleotides agree with TRBD2. This CDR3 has 16 amino acids. In germline, CDR1 is DFQATT, CDR2 SNEGSKA (reference sequence). Unmatched junction bases numbered 8, after V lost 1 base and J lost 2 bases. CDR3 DNA sequence: TGCAGTGCTAGAGTGGGGACTACGGGCCCCTACAATGAGCAGTTCTTC. As protein: CSARVGTTGPYNEQFF.

This rearrangement joins TRBV6-5 to TRBJ1-3; D might be TRBD1 (5 bases). The V end lost 7 bases, the J end lost 1 base, and 14 bases lay between the germline ends. Germline values: CDR1 MNHEY, CDR2 SVGAGI. The CDR3 loop spans 15 amino acids. In DNA, the CDR3 is TGTGCCAGCAATCCTTCGGGGGGGTCTGGAAACACCATATATTTT. Protein: CASNPSGGSGNTIYF.

The CDR3 region is CSARDSPGGYTEAFF. CDR3 nucleotides: TGCAGTGCTAGAGATAGTCCAGGGGGCTACACTGAAGCTTTCTTT. This chain connects TRBV20-1 to TRBJ1-1; 8 bases match TRBD1. Germline CDR1 is DFQATT and CDR2 is SNEGSKA (reference sequence). J was trimmed by 3 bases and V by 0 bases; bases with no gene match: 6. The CDR3 covers 15 residues.

V is TRBV20-1 and J is TRBJ1-5; 7 bases map to TRBD1. V lost 3 bases and J lost 6; bases outside the gene matches: 5. This CDR3 is 13 amino acids long. Germline CDR1 and CDR2: DFQATT and SNEGSKA (reference sequence). The CDR3 DNA reads TGCAGTGCTAGTTCGGCAGGGGGTCAGCCCCAGCATTTT. As protein: CSASSAGGQPQHF.

This clonotype occurred a few times. V usage is TRBV12-3 or TRBV12-4 and J usage is TRBJ1-2; 8 positions agree with TRBD1. V was pared by 4 bases and J by 7 bases, with 8 bases of the junction left unmatched. CDR3 length: 14 residues. The CDR3 loop is CASSSRTGRGGYTF. CDR3 nucleotide sequence: TGTGCCAGCAGTTCCCGGACAGGGCGGGGTGGCTACACCTTC.

This clonotype was seen only a few times. V usage is TRBV7-8 and J usage is TRBJ2-2, with 10 bases fitting TRBD1. There are 16 residues in the CDR3. J gave up 6 bases and V 6 bases, and 10 bases lay outside the gene matches. Germline assignment: CDR1 SGHVS and CDR2 FQNEAQ. The CDR3 reads CASSGRDRGSSGELFF. DNA for the CDR3: TGTGCCAGCAGTGGCCGGGACAGGGGTTCTTCCGGGGAGCTGTTTTTT. Using reference TRBV7-8 and TRBJ2-2 for the parts outside the CDR3, the full variable domain is GAGVSQSPRYKVAKRGQDVALRCDPISGHVSLFWYQQALGQGPEFLTYFQNEAQLDKSGLPSDRFFAERPEGSVSTLKIQRTQQEDSAVYLCASSGRDRGSSGELFFGEGSRLTVL.

The genes are TRBV6-2 or TRBV6-3 and TRBJ1-5; 9 bases map to TRBD1. This CDR3 contains 19 residues. V dropped 4 bases and J dropped 1; count of bases not matched to a gene: 14. The germline CDR1 and CDR2 sequences are MNHEY and SVGEGT. The CDR3 loop reads CASSWVGRTGGQSNQPQHF. The CDR3 nucleotides are TGTGCCAGCAGTTGGGTAGGCCGAACAGGGGGCCAGAGCAATCAGCCCCAGCATTTT.

This clonotype was counted between two and nine times. The gene calls are TRBV15 and TRBJ2-7; D possibly corresponds to TRBD2 (6 bases). Germline-derived CDR1 and CDR2 are LNHNV and YYDKDF (reference sequence). The CDR3 extends over 13 amino acids. Trimming shortened V by 0 bases and J by 4 bases, and 7 bases separated the two germline ends. The CDR3 sequence is CATSRDRGYEQYF. CDR3 sequence (DNA): TGTGCCACCAGCAGAGATCGGGGGTACGAGCAGTACTTC.